This T cell receptor beta chain was recovered during a study of blood T cell repertoires in COVID-19. For the study at large: Samples representing acute and convalescent COVID-19 were sourced from the United States, Italy and Spain. Sample material is recorded as cDNA or gDNA derived from T cells, B-cell-depleted T cells, or PBMCs.

This clone was detected only once. As processed by the authors: Reference gene primer amplification gave nucleated cell count estimates. The table came from immunoSEQ multiplex PCR; TCRdb's copy has only in-frame clones and leaves some out. V, J and clone size reflect that table, while D and trimming were determined from the DNA. The table includes approximately 390,000 clones, 90% detected once. This CDR3 has 16 amino acids. Germline V CDR1 and CDR2: SGHAT, FQNNGV. V lost 5 bases to trimming and J lost 4 bases; unmatched junction nucleotides: 7. The receptor comes from a man aged 18 to 29 with active or convalescent COVID-19. The sequenced sample was peripheral blood. This chain links TRBV11-2 with TRBJ1-3; 11 bases line up with TRBD1. The CDR3 DNA reads as TGTGCCAGCAGCCGCGGACAGGGGGCGAGGGGAAACACCATATATTTT. It yields the protein CASSRGQGARGNTIYF.